The T cell receptor (beta chain) described here comes from a study of blood T cell repertoires in COVID-19 (TCRdb year 2020). Regarding the study in general: The collaborator samples originated in the United States, Italy and Spain and spanned the acute and convalescent phases of COVID-19. The prospective study material was composed of cDNA or gDNA derived from T cells, B-cell-depleted T cells, or PBMCs. Deeply sampled blood TCRbeta repertoires from subjects exposed to, actively infected with, or recovered from COVID-19 were included in the dataset. A freely available public database, intended as a resource for researchers studying the immune response to SARS-CoV-2, is where the repertoires were released. The samples were drawn from two sources: the first 160 participants of the ongoing ImmuneRACE study, and 1,254 subjects contributed by 6 global collaborators. Nearly every sample came with metadata listing a de-identified subject ID, COVID-19 status, age in years and sex. Where available, HLA class I and class II types were taken from metadata supplied by the sample provider and were not determined by assay-based typing. Here is what the overall study found, with its caveats: The quantity of clinical and demographic metadata differed by source and by participant and was supplied without curation.

Comments on this clone: Its target antigen remains unknown. There are no base qualities to consult, and no much larger clone falls within one base.

TCRbeta CDR3 regions were amplified from genomic DNA using the immunoSEQ Assay, a bias-controlled multiplex PCR. The paper's processing steps were these. Within the assay, amplification of reference gene primers was used to estimate how many nucleated cells each sample contained. To quantify the absolute abundance of each unique TCRbeta CDR3 rearrangement, sequence reads were collapsed and filtered. For each sample, productive Simpson clonality was calculated as the square root of Simpson's diversity index over productive rearrangements. TCRdb retrieved this table from immuneACCESS and kept in-frame rearrangements only. Not all clones are present; in checked studies, unresolved V genes account for under half, and no reason is known for the remainder. V and J calls and clone size follow that table, whereas D and trimming were derived from the DNA. For this sample there are about 130,000 clones; over 60% appear just once. Less than 2.5% of the sample belongs to the ten largest clones.

The collaborating institutions used their own protocols to collect whole blood in K2EDTA tubes. For TCRbeta analysis, collaborator samples were shipped as frozen whole blood, as isolated PBMCs, or as DNA extracted from either sample type. At the junction V is shortened by 1 base and J by 5 bases; bases outside the gene matches: 6. The CDR3 has 16 amino acids, counting the end cysteine and phenylalanine. The CDR3 DNA has 48 bases and is translated from base 1. The germline V gene provides CDR1 MGHDK and CDR2 SYGVNS. The V and J segments used are TRBV25-1 and TRBJ1-2; TRBD1 agrees with 11 junctional bases. The sample comprised peripheral blood. This receptor was identified in a woman aged 70-85 years with acute or convalescent COVID-19. CDR3 region: CASSESRTGGWYGYTF. In nucleotide form, the sequence is TGTGCCAGCAGTGAATCGAGGACAGGGGGCTGGTATGGCTACACCTTC.